Listed below are T cell receptor beta chains from one sample, sequenced in a study of shared clonotypes between healthy human individuals. Clones were read by immunoSEQ multiplex PCR, and TCRdb kept only the in-frame ones, dropping some. This sample has more than 1.2 million clones, with approximately 98.5% found just once. Sequencing used naive CD4+ T cells sorted from blood. These receptors all stem from a man aged 25 to 40 in good health. Both conserved end residues are part of each CDR3.

TRBJ2-7,TRBV29-1,CSVGLGPYEQYF
TRBJ2-1,TRBV2,CASSGTRSSGSYNEQFF
TRBJ2-3,TRBV11-2,CASSLDLQRSTDTQYF
TRBJ1-2,TRBV18,CASSPPSQVDGYTF
TRBJ2-2,TRBV19,CASSTQSNTGELFF
TRBJ2-3,TRBV5-1,CASSPPSGEGNTDTQYF
TRBJ2-7,TRBV7-3,CASSLFPSGRYNEQYF
TRBJ2-3,TRBV11-2,CASSFTGGVTDTQYF
TRBJ2-1,TRBV2,CASSEGTVLSFFF
TRBJ1-5,TRBV7-9,CASSSSGTGDPRPPQHF
TRBJ1-1,TRBV2,CASTTASNTEAFF
TRBJ2-5,TRBV18,CASRVQETQYF
TRBJ2-6,TRBV7-9,CASSLAPPFDSSGANVLTF
TRBJ1-5,TRBV28,CASSLTQRHQPQHF
TRBJ2-5,TRBV28,CASSSYPGHRGRQETQYF
TRBJ1-1,TRBV5-4,CASRGSATEAFF
TRBJ2-7,TRBV9,CASSVGGNRLADLSYEQYF
TRBJ2-7,TRBV7-2,CASSLAPGAYEQYF
TRBJ2-5,TRBV18,CATYNETQYF
TRBJ2-2,TRBV10-3,CAISESSGGPSGELFF
TRBJ2-1,TRBV6-4,CASSVGTSGSYEQFF
TRBJ2-5,TRBV2,CASTELETQYF
TRBJ2-7,TRBV28,CASSLSAYEQYF
TRBJ2-4,TRBV7-2,CASSLASRDRGLEIAKNIQYF
TRBJ2-7,TRBV2,CASPKQLGSYEQYF
TRBJ2-1,TRBV4-3,CASSQGVTSGRRTNAYNEQFF
TRBJ2-1,TRBV5-4,CASSAKEGGNEQFF
TRBJ2-7,TRBV4-3,CASSPRDRGFHEQYF
TRBJ2-7,TRBV7-8,CASSLFSASGYEQYF
TRBJ2-7,TRBV6-1,CASSEEDSPNYEQYF
TRBJ1-6,TRBV18,CASSPSGTGANSPLHF
TRBJ2-2,TRBV7-9,CASSLRTSPTGELFF
TRBJ2-1,TRBV2,CASSGQRFNEQFF
TRBJ2-7,TRBV10-2,CASKPLWREGYEQYF
TRBJ2-1,TRBV11-2,CASSSLAGKYNEQFF
TRBJ2-1,TRBV5-1,CASSLAPRGAGGEQFF
TRBJ2-2,TRBV6-5,CASKWGGNTGELFF
TRBJ2-1,TRBV6-1,CASKGVAGLDEQFF
TRBJ1-2,TRBV28,CASSLLVGNDRGYTF
TRBJ2-1,TRBV27,CASRNAGQVRDNEQFF
TRBJ2-7,TRBV5-1,CASSFRSGRGSYEQYF
TRBJ2-7,TRBV9,CASSVGSANEQYF
TRBJ2-1,TRBV4-3,CASSQKTGLAGGREQFF
TRBJ1-5,TRBV6-6,CASRPGGNQPQHF